At least ten counts were recorded for the clone carrying this TCR beta chain. This entry comes from a study of regulatory T cells in long-lasting Graves disease. Looked up from germline, CDR1 is MDHEN and CDR2 is SYDVKM. There are 12 residues in the CDR3. V shed 7 bases and J 4 bases; nucleotides not matched to a gene: 3. Described time point: newly diagnosed GD, antithyroid drugs for less than 3 months. PBMC-extracted RNA yielded the TCR library. Building the TCR beta libraries relied on iRepertoire HTBI primers, and CDR3 regions underwent Arm-PCR. TCRdb re-called the multiplex PCR reads with MiXCR, one entry per CDR3 protein. The sample has more than 400,000 distinct CDR3 sequences; about 17% are singletons. This sample also appeared in a second study, on T cells in Graves' hyperthyroidism and ophthalmopathy. This second study says: The study defined stable Graves' hyperthyroidism as no ophthalmopathy progression within 18 months.

The sequence was collected from a woman aged 30 to 39 with Graves disease. The sequenced sample was peripheral blood mononuclear cells (PBMCs), obtained at new diagnosis, from a patient treated with antithyroid drugs. The gene calls are TRBV28 and TRBJ2-7; 8 bases align to TRBD1. CDR3 sequence (DNA): TGTGCCAGCAATCAGGGGGCTTACGAGCAGTACTTC. Translation gives CASNQGAYEQYF.